These 2 T cell receptor beta chains share one sample of origin, sequenced in a study of blood T cell repertoires in COVID-19. The table came from immunoSEQ multiplex PCR; TCRdb's copy has only in-frame clones and leaves some out. Among under 250,000 clones, about nine tenths were seen once, and the ten largest hold 5.5% to 8%. The sequenced material came from peripheral blood. Source of these receptors: a man between 60 and 75 years old who had recovered from COVID-19.

The V call is TRBV27, the J call TRBJ2-7; 9 bases match TRBD2. CDR1 and CDR2 from the germline V gene are MNHEY and SMNVEV (reference sequence). With 6 bases clipped from V and 2 bases from J, the junction kept 8 bases outside the gene matches. CDR3 size: 15 residues. In nucleotides, the CDR3 is TGTGCCAGCAGGGTGACTAGCGGATCTCCCTACGAGCAGTACTTC. Translated: CASRVTSGSPYEQYF.

This rearrangement joins TRBV7-5 to TRBJ2-7; TRBD1, the D gene given by the table, was not confirmed from the DNA. TRBV7-5 is marked as a pseudogene. The CDR3 is made up of 15 amino acids. CDR3 residues: CARSLGTASNYEQYF. The CDR3 region has the DNA TGTGCCAGAAGCCTCGGGACAGCTTCTAACTACGAGCAGTACTTC.